What follows are 23 T cell receptor beta chains derived from one specimen sequenced in a study of T-cell reconstitution after alpha-beta-depleted transplantation in children. Preparing the TCRbeta library involved the use of unique molecular identifiers. TCRdb recomputed calls from the PCR reads with MiXCR, one row per CDR3 protein. Of under 850,000 distinct CDR3 sequences listed, over 10% are singletons. The sample in question was PBMCs, obtained before TCRalphabeta/CD19-depleted stem cell transplant. The receptors derive from a girl aged 2 to 9 with congenital amegakaryocytic thrombocytopenia, due to receive a stem cell transplant.

This chain joins TRBV6-1 and TRBJ2-1, with a weak D call TRBD2 (5 bases). Trimming stripped 7 bases from V and 10 bases from J, with 17 bases between. This CDR3 comprises 13 residues. CDR1 and CDR2 from the germline V gene are MNHNS and SASEGT. The CDR3 DNA follows: TGTGCCAGCACGGAAGTAGCGATTGGGGAGCAGTTCTTC. Translated, it gives CASTEVAIGEQFF.

This clonotype was detected ten times or more. The chain has TRBV7-9 and TRBJ2-3; TRBD2 matches at 9 bases. The germline V gene encodes CDR1 SEHNR and CDR2 FQNEAQ (reference sequence). There are 14 residues in the CDR3. The junction had 2 bases not matched to a gene; V was cut back by 3 bases and J by 4 bases. Here the CDR3 DNA reads TGTGCCAGCAGCTTTAGCGGGAGTCCAGATACGCAGTATTTT. The encoded protein is CASSFSGSPDTQYF.

The table lists this clonotype with a few counts. The chain carries TRBV5-1 and TRBJ2-2; TRBD1 matches 8 bases. The V segment lost 0 bases and the J segment 4 bases; nucleotides outside the gene matches: 5. The CDR3 is 16 residues long. The germline V gene has CDR1 SGHRS and CDR2 YFSETQ. CDR3 in DNA: TGCGCCAGCAGCTTGGCGACAGGGGAGGTCACCGGGGAGCTGTTTTTT. Amino acid sequence: CASSLATGEVTGELFF.

The chain couples TRBV7-3 to TRBJ2-3, with 7 bases that match TRBD1. CDR1 and CDR2 (germline): SGHTA, FQGTGA. The CDR3 covers 15 residues. Trimming removed 5 bases from V and 1 base from J; junction bases left unmatched: 6. The CDR3 loop reads CASSEDRQRTDTQYF. The CDR3 bases are TGTGCCAGCAGCGAGGACAGGCAGCGCACAGATACGCAGTATTTT.

This clonotype was recorded at least ten times. The chain is built from TRBV7-9 and TRBJ2-7; no definite D call. The V gene's germline CDR1 is SEHNR and CDR2 FQNEAQ (reference sequence). The CDR3 is 15 residues long. The V end was cut by 1 base, the J end by 2 bases, with 12 bases between. The chain's CDR3 is CASSLVWTATYEQYF. The DNA of the CDR3 is TGTGCCAGCAGCTTAGTGTGGACCGCAACCTACGAGCAGTACTTC.

This clonotype has a count of ten or more. The rearrangement joins TRBV7-7 to TRBJ2-3; D is unclear. This CDR3 has 13 residues. V lost 3 bases to trimming and J lost 3 bases, with 7 bases between them. Germline V gene lookup returns CDR1 SSHAT and CDR2 FNYEAQ (reference sequence). The CDR3 region is CASSFRQTDTQYF. CDR3 nucleotide sequence: TGTGCCAGCAGCTTCAGGCAGACAGATACGCAGTATTTT. Supplemented by reference TRBV7-7 and TRBJ2-3, the full variable domain reads GAGVSQSPRYKVTKRGQDVTLRCDPISSHATLYWYQQALGQGPEFLTYFNYEAQPDKSGLPSDRFSAERPEGSISTLTIQRTEQRDSAMYRCASSFRQTDTQYFGPGTRLTVL.

At least ten counts were recorded for this clonotype. The J gene is TRBJ2-1, the V gene TRBV7-6, with 7 bases identical to TRBD1. J was trimmed by 5 bases and V by 1 base; bases with no gene match: 2. In germline, CDR1 is SGHVS, CDR2 FNYEAQ. The CDR3 sequence is 14 residues long. This CDR3 reads CASSLEGANNEQFF. The CDR3 coding sequence is TGTGCCAGCAGCTTAGAGGGGGCGAACAATGAGCAGTTCTTC.

This clonotype came up a few times. This sequence joins TRBV15 and TRBJ2-2; D gene ambiguous. CDR3 size: 13 residues. Deletions cut 1 base from V and 4 bases from J, with 4 bases between. From germline, CDR1 is LNHNV and CDR2 YYDKDF (reference sequence). CDR3 DNA sequence: TGTGCCACCAGCAGAGGAAGCACCGGGGAGCTGTTTTTT. Translated, it gives CATSRGSTGELFF.

This clonotype has at least ten counts. The rearrangement uses TRBV7-3 and TRBJ2-3; no clear D. The V gene's germline CDR1 is SGHTA and CDR2 FQGTGA. The CDR3 contains 15 residues. Deletions cut 1 base from V and 3 bases from J, with 11 bases between. The CDR3 loop reads CASSLNGMSTDTQYF. In DNA, the CDR3 is TGTGCCAGCAGCTTAAATGGGATGAGTACAGATACGCAGTATTTT.

This clonotype has only a few counts. This chain links TRBV3-1 with TRBJ2-1; TRBD1 aligns across 8 bases. V lost 2 bases and J lost 1; bases outside the gene matches: 13. The germline gives CDR1 LGHDT, CDR2 YNNKEL (reference sequence). The CDR3 length is 19 residues. The DNA of the CDR3 is TGTGCCAGCAGCCAACGCCGGCGATTCGACAGGGGTTCCTACAATGAGCAGTTCTTC. It encodes CASSQRRRFDRGSYNEQFF.

This chain uses TRBV5-1 with TRBJ2-2; perhaps TRBD2 as D (5 bases). Per germline, CDR1 SGHRS and CDR2 YFSETQ. CDR3 length: 15 amino acids. The ends were cut back, 3 bases at V and 6 bases at J, with 15 bases in the middle. The CDR3 coding sequence is TGCGCCAGCAGCTCTCGGTCGGGGATCCCCGGGGAGCTGTTTTTT. It is translated as CASSSRSGIPGELFF.

For this clonotype: This may arise from a read error, as a much more abundant clone is one base away. This chain joins TRBV5-4 and TRBJ2-1; unclear D gene. This CDR3 contains 13 residues. Germline assignment: CDR1 SGHNT and CDR2 YYREEE (reference sequence). The CDR3 loop reads CDSSPRRGNEQFF. For the CDR3, the DNA is TGTGACAGCAGCCCAAGACGAGGCAATGAGCAGTTCTTC.

This clonotype was seen a few times. The gene calls are TRBV20-1 and TRBJ2-7; TRBD1 aligns across 7 bases. The CDR3 is 13 amino acids. From germline, CDR1 is DFQATT and CDR2 SNEGSKA (reference sequence). Germline trimming cut 3 bases from V and 2 bases from J; bases unmatched to any gene: 4. CDR3 amino acids: CSARSGQPYEQYF. The DNA of the CDR3 is TGCAGTGCTAGGTCGGGACAGCCCTACGAGCAGTACTTC.

This clonotype was found many times. The rearrangement links TRBV4-2 to TRBJ2-3, with 8 bases fitting TRBD2. The germline CDR1 and CDR2 sequences are LGHNA and YNFKEQ. With 6 bases clipped from V and 3 bases from J, the junction kept 11 bases outside the gene matches. This CDR3 region has 16 residues. CDR3 protein: CASSPTVGGGTDTQYF. The DNA for the CDR3 is TGTGCCAGCAGTCCAACGGTCGGGGGGGGTACAGATACGCAGTATTTT.

A remark on this clonotype: This could be a read error, since a much larger clone is one nucleotide away. The V gene is TRBV29-1, the J gene TRBJ2-7, with 10 nucleotides matching TRBD1. Germline CDR1 reads SQVTM; CDR2 reads ANQGSEA. With 7 bases clipped from V and 11 bases from J, the junction kept 8 bases outside the gene matches. This CDR3 spans 11 amino acids. The CDR3 DNA reads as TGCAGCGCGACCGGGACAGGGGTGAAGTACTTC. Protein sequence: CSATGTGVKYF.

In its sample, this clonotype was seen a few times. The chain carries TRBV29-1 and TRBJ2-7; 10 nucleotides agree with TRBD2. V lost 4 bases to trimming and J lost 7 bases; unmatched junction nucleotides: 7. Looked up from germline, CDR1 is SQVTM and CDR2 is ANQGSEA. CDR3 length equals 13 residues. CDR3 sequence reads: CSVVTSGTWEQYF. As DNA, the CDR3 is TGCAGCGTTGTAACTAGCGGGACTTGGGAGCAGTACTTC.

Many counts were recorded for this clonotype. The chain is built from TRBV12-3 or TRBV12-4 and TRBJ2-7, with 8 bases matching TRBD2. J lost 4 bases, V lost 6 bases, and 11 bases had no gene match. This CDR3 has 15 amino acids. The CDR3 protein is CASRLGRGRAYEQYF. In DNA form, the CDR3 reads TGTGCCAGCAGACTCGGGAGGGGAAGGGCTTACGAGCAGTACTTC.

This clonotype occurred many times. The rearrangement links TRBV6-1 to TRBJ2-7; D unclear. This CDR3 comprises 11 residues. Germline assignment: CDR1 MNHNS and CDR2 SASEGT. The ends were cut back, 2 bases at V and 2 bases at J, with 1 base in the middle. In DNA, the CDR3 is TGTGCCAGCAGTGAACCCTACGAGCAGTACTTC. Translated, it gives CASSEPYEQYF.

This clonotype came up a few times. This chain uses TRBV15 with TRBJ1-5; no definite D call. Trimming left V 1 base short and J 7 bases short, with 5 bases between. The V gene's germline CDR1 is LNHNV and CDR2 YYDKDF (reference sequence). The CDR3 runs to 12 residues. Here the CDR3 reads CATSRGTQPQHF. As DNA, the CDR3 is TGTGCCACCAGCAGAGGTACGCAGCCCCAGCATTTT.

This clonotype was counted many times. The chain couples TRBV29-1 to TRBJ1-1; D remains unclear. Germline V gene lookup returns CDR1 SQVTM and CDR2 ANQGSEA. V was cut by 7 bases and J by 4 bases, with 22 bases left in between. The CDR3 is made up of 15 amino acids. The CDR3 bases are TGCAGCGCCCCTTTACACGGCTTGATGACCACTGAAGCTTTCTTT. It specifies CSAPLHGLMTTEAFF.

In its sample, this clonotype was seen many times. Written as DNA, the CDR3 is TGCGCCAGCAGCATACAGGGGGCCGATAATGAAAAACTGTTTTTT. Its protein product is CASSIQGADNEKLFF. The V call is TRBV5-1, the J call TRBJ1-4; 9 bases agree with TRBD1. The CDR3 runs to 15 residues. Germline values: CDR1 SGHRS, CDR2 YFSETQ. The V segment lost 4 bases and the J segment 4 bases; nucleotides outside the gene matches: 5.

This clonotype was counted ten times or more. This rearrangement joins TRBV6-1 to TRBJ2-7; 10 bases map to TRBD2. The germline CDR1 and CDR2 sequences are MNHNS and SASEGT. The V and J ends lost 5 bases and 7 bases, in that order; junction bases with no gene match: 8. The CDR3 spans 14 residues. In DNA, the CDR3 is TGTGCCAGCAGTATCCTATCGACTAGCGGGGAGCAGTACTTC. Amino acids: CASSILSTSGEQYF.

The chain carries TRBV7-2 and TRBJ2-1; the D gene is possibly TRBD1 (6 bases). Looked up from germline, CDR1 is SGHTA and CDR2 is FQGNSA. The CDR3 sequence is 13 residues long. Trimming left V 4 bases short and J 11 bases short, with 15 bases between. The CDR3 loop reads CASSSLGGGQQFF. For the CDR3, the DNA is TGTGCCAGCAGCTCCCTAGGGGGTGGTCAGCAGTTCTTC.